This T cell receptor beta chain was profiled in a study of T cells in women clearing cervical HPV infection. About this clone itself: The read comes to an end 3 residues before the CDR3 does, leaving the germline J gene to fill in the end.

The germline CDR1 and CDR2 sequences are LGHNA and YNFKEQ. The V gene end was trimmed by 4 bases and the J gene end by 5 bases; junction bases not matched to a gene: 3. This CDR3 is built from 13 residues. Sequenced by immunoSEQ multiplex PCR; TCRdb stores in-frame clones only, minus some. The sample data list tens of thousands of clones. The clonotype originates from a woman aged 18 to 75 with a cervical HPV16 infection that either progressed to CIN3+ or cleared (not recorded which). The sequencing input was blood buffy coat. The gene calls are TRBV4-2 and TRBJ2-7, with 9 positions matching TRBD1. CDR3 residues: CASSPRQGDEQYF. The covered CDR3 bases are TGTGCCAGCAGCCCCCGACAGGGGGACGAG.